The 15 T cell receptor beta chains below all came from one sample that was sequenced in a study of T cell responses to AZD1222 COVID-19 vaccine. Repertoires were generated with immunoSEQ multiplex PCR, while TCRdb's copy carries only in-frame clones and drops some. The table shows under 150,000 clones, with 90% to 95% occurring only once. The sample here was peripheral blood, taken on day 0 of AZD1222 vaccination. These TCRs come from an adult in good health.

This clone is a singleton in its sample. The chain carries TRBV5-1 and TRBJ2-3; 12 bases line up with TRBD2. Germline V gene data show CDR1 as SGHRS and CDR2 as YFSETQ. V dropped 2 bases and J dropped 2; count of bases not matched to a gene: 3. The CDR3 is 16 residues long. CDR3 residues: CASSFGTSGYTDTQYF. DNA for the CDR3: TGCGCCAGCAGCTTTGGGACTAGCGGGTACACAGATACGCAGTATTTT.

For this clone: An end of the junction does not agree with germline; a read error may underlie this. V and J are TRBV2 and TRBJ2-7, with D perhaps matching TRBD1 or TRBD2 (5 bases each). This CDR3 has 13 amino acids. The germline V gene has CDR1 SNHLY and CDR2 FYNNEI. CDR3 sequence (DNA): TGTGCCAGCAATAACCTCCCTCCGGGACCGGCCGTCTTC. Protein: CASNNLPPGPAVF.

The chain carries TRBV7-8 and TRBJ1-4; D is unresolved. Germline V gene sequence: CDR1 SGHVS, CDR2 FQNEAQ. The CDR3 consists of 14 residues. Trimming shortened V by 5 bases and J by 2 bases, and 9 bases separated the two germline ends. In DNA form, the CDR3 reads TGTGCCAGCAGCCCGACTGAGACTAATGAAAAACTGTTTTTT. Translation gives CASSPTETNEKLFF.

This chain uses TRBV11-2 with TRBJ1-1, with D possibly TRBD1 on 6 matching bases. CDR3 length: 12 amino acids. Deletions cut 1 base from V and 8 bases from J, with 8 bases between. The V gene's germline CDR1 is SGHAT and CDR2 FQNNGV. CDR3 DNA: TGTGCCAGCAGCTTAGTGGGGGCCGAAGCTTTCTTT. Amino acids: CASSLVGAEAFF.

CDR3 amino acids: CASSQEGIGNTIYF. The CDR3 nucleotides read TGCGCCAGCAGCCAAGAGGGCATTGGAAACACCATATATTTT. The chain carries TRBV4-3 and TRBJ1-3; D not resolved. The CDR3 runs to 14 residues. Germline CDR1 and CDR2: LGHNA and YSLEER. Trimming pared 0 bases from V and 3 bases from J, leaving 6 bases between.

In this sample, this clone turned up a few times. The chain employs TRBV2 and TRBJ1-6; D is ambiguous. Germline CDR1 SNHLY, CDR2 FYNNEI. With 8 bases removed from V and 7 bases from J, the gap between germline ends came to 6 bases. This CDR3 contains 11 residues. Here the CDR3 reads CASCGNSPLHF. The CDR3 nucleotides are TGTGCCAGCTGCGGCAATTCACCCCTCCACTTT.

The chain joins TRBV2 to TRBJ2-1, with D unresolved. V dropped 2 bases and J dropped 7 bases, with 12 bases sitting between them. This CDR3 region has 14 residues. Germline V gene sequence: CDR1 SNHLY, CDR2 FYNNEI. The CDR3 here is CASSESRATNEQFF. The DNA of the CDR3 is TGTGCCAGCAGTGAAAGTAGGGCTACGAATGAGCAGTTCTTC.

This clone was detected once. CDR3 amino acids: CASSQDGIPGNEQYF. CDR3 DNA sequence: TGTGCCAGCAGCCAAGATGGGATCCCGGGAAACGAGCAGTACTTC. The chain couples TRBV4-2 to TRBJ2-7; a possible D gene is TRBD2 (5 bases). The CDR3 has 15 residues. Trimming took 0 bases from V and 5 from J, leaving 14 bases between them. Germline loops: CDR1 LGHNA, CDR2 YNFKEQ.

The CDR3 region has the DNA TGCAGCGTTGCCGGGACAGGGTTCAACTATGGCTACACCTTC. It codes for CSVAGTGFNYGYTF. The chain employs TRBV29-1 and TRBJ1-2; 9 positions match TRBD1. V was pared by 4 bases and J by 2 bases, with 5 bases of the junction left unmatched. This CDR3 comprises 14 residues. Germline values: CDR1 SQVTM, CDR2 ANQGSEA.

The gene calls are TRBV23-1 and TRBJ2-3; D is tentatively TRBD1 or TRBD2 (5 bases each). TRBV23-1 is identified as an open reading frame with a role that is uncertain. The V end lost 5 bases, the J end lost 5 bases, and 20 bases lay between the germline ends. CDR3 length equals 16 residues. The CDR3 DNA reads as TGCGCCAGCAGTGGGACCTTTTGGGAGAAGGTAGATACGCAGTATTTT. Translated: CASSGTFWEKVDTQYF.

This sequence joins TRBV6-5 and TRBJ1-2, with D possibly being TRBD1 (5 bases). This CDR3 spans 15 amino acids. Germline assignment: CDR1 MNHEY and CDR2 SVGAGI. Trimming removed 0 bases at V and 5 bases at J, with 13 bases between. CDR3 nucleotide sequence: TGTGCCAGCAGTTACTCGACCAGGGCTGGATATGGCTACACCTTC. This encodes CASSYSTRAGYGYTF.

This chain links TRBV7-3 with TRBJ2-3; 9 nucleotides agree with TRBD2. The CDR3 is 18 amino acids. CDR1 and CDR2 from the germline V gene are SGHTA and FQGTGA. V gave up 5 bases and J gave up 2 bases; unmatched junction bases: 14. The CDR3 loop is CASSLGGSGGVYTDTQYF. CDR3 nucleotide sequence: TGTGCCAGCAGCCTAGGTGGTAGCGGGGGTGTATACACAGATACGCAGTATTTT.

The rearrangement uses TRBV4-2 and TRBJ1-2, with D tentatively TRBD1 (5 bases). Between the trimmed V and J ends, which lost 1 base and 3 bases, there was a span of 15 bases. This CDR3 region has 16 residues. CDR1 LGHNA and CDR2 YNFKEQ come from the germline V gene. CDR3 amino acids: CASSQAQGRDDYGYTF. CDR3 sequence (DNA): TGTGCCAGCAGCCAAGCCCAGGGCAGGGATGACTATGGCTACACCTTC.

The CDR3 reads CASSWTSSYNEQFF. The CDR3 nucleotides are TGTGCCAGCAGCTGGACTAGCTCCTACAATGAGCAGTTCTTC. The chain has TRBV7-9 and TRBJ2-1; 7 bases agree with TRBD2. This CDR3 contains 14 residues. The trim removed 4 bases at V and 0 bases at J, leaving 0 bases unmatched. Germline CDR1 and CDR2: SEHNR and FQNEAQ (reference sequence).

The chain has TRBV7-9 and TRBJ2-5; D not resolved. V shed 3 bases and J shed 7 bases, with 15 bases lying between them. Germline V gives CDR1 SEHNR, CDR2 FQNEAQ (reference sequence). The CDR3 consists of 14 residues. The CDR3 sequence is CASSLMQEGVTQYF. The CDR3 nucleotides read TGTGCCAGCAGCTTGATGCAGGAAGGCGTGACCCAGTACTTC.